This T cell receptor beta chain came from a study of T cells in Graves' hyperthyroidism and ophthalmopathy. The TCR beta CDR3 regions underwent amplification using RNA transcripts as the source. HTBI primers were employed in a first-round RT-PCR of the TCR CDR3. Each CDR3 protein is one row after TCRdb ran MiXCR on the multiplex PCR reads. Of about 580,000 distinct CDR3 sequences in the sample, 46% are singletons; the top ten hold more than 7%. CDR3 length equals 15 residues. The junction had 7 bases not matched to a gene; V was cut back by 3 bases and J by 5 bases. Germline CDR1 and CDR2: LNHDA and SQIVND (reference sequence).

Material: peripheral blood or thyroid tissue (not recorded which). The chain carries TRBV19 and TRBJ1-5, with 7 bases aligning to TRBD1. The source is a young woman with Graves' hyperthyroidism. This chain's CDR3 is CASSMSRGRDQPQHF. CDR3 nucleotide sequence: TGTGCCAGTAGTATGTCAAGGGGGCGAGATCAGCCCCAGCATTTT.